This T cell receptor beta chain came from a study of blood T cell repertoires in COVID-19. Overall study: Sites across the United States, Italy and Spain contributed samples from acute and convalescent COVID-19.

The J segment lost 5 bases and the V segment lost 7 bases, leaving 5 bases of the junction unmatched. CDR3 length equals 13 residues. Germline CDR1 reads WSHSY; CDR2 reads SAAADI. The table came from immunoSEQ multiplex PCR; TCRdb's copy has only in-frame clones and leaves some out. The data show around 140,000 clones, 88% seen once. V usage is TRBV10-2 and J usage is TRBJ2-3; TRBD2 matches 8 bases. The specimen was peripheral blood. The TCR originated in a man aged 45-60 years with acute or convalescent COVID-19. CDR3 loop: CASKAGDRDTQYF. The CDR3 coding sequence is TGCGCCAGCAAAGCGGGAGATAGAGATACGCAGTATTTT.